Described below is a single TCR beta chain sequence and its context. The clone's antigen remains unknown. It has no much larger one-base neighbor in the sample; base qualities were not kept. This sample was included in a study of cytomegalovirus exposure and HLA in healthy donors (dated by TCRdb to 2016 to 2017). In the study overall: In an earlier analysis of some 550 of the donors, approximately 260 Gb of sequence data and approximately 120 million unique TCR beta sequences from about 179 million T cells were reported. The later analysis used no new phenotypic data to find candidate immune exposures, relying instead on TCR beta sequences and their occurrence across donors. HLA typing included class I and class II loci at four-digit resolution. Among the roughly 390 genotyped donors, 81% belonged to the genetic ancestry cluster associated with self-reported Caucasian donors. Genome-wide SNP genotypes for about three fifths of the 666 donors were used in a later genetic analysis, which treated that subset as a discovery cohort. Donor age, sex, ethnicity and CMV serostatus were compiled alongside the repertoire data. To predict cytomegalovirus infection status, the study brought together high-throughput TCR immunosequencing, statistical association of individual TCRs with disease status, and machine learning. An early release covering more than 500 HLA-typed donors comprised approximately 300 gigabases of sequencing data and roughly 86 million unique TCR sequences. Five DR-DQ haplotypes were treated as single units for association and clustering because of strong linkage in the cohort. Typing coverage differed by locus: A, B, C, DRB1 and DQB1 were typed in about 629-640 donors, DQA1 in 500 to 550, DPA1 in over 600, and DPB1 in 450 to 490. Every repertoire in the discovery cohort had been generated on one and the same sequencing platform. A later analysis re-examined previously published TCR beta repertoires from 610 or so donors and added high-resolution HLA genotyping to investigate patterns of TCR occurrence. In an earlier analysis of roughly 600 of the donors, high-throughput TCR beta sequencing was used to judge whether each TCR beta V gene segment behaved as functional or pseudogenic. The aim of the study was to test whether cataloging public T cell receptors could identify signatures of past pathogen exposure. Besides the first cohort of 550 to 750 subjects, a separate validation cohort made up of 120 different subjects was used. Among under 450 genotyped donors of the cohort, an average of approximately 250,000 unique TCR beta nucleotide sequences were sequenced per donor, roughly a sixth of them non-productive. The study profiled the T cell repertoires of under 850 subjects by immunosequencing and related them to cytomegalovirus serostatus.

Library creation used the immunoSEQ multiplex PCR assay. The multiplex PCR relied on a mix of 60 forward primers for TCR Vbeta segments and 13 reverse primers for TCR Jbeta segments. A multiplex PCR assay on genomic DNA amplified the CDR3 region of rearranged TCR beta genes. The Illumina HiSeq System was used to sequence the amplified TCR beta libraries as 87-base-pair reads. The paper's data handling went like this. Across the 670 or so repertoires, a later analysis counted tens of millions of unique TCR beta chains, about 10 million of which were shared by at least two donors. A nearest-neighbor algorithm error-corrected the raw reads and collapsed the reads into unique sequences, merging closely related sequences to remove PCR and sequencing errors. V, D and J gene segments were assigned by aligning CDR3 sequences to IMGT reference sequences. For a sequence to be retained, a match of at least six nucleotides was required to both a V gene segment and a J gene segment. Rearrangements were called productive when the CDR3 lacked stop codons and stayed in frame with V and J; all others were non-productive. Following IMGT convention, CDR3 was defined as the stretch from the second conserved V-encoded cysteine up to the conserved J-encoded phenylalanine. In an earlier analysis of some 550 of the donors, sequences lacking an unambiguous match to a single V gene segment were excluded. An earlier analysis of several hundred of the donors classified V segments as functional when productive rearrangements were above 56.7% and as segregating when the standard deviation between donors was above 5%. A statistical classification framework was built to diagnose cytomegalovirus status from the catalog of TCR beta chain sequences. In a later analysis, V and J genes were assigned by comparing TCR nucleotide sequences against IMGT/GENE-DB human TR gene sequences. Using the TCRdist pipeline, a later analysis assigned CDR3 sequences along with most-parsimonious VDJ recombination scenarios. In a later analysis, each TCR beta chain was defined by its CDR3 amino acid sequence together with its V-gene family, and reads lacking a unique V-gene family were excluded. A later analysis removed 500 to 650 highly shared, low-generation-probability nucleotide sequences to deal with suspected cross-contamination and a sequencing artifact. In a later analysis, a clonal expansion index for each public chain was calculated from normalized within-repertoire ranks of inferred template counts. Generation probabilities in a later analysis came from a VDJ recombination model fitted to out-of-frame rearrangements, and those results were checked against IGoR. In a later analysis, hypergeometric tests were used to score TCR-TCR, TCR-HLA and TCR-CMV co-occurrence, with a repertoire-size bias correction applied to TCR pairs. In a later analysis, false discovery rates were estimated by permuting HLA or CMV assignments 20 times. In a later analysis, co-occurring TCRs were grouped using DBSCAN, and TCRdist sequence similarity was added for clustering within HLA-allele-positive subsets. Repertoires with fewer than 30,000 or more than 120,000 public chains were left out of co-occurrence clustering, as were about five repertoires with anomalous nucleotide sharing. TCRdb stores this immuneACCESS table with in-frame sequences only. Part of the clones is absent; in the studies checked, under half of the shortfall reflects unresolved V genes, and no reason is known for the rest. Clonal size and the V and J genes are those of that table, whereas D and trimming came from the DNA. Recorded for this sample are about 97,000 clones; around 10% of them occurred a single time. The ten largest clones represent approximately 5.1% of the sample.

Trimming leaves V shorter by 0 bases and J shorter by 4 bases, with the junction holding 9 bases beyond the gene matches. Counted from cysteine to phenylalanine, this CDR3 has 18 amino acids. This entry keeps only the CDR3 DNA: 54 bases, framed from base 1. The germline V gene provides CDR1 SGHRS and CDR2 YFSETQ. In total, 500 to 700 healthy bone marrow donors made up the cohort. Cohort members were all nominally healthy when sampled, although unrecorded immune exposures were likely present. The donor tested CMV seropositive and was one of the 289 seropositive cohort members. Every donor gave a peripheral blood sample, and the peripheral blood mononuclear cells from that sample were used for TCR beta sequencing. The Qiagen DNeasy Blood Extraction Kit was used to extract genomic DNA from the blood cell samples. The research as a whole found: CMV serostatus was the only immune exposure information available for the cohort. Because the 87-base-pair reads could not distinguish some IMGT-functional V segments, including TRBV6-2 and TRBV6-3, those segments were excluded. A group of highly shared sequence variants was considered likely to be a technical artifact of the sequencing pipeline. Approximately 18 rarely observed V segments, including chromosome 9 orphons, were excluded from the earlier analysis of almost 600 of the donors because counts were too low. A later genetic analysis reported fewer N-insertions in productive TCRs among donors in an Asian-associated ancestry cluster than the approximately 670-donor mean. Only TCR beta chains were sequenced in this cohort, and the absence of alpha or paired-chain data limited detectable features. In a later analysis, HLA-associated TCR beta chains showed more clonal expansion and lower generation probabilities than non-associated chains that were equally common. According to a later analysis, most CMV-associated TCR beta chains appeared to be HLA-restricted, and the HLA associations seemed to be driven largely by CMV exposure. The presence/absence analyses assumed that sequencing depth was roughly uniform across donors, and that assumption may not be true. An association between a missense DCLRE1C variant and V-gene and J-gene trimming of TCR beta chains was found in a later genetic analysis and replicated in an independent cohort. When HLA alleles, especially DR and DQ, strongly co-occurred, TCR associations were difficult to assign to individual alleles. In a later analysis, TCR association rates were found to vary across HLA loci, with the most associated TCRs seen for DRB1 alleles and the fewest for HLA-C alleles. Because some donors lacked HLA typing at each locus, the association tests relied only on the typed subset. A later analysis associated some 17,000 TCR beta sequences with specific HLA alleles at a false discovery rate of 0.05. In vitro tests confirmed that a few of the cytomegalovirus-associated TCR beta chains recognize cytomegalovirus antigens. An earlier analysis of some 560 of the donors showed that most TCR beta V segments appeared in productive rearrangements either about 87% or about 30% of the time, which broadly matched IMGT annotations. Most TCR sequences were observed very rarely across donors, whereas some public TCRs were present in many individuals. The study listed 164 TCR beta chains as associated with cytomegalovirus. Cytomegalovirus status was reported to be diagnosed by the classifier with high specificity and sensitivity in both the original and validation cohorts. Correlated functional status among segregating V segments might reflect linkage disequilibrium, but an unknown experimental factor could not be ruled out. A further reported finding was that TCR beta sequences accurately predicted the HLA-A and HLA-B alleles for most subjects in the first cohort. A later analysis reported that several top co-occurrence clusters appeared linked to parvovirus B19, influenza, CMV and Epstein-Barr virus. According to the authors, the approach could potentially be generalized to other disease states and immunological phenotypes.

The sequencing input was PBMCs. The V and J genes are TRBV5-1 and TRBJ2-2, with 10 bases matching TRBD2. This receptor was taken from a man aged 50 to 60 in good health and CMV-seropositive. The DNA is TGCGCCAGCAGCTTGGTGCCTAGCGGGAGTACGGGCACCGGGGAGCTGTTTTTT. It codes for CASSLVPSGSTGTGELFF.